Sequencing of this T cell receptor beta chain was carried out in a study of CD8 T cells in Susac syndrome. Study-level results: The authors acknowledged that their TCR sequencing and HLA analysis involved a relatively small number of individuals.

The CDR3 is 16 residues long. Trimming took 4 bases from V and 5 from J, leaving 20 bases between them. Germline V CDR1 and CDR2: SGHAT, FQNNGV. Concerning this clonotype: Its antigen is unknown.

RNA was extracted with the RNeasy kit, and a quantity of roughly 0.5 to 1 ug was reverse transcribed using random hexamers. In TCRdb, the immunoSEQ multiplex PCR reads were re-called with MiXCR into one record per CDR3 protein. The sample includes some 120,000 distinct CDR3 sequences, 94% seen only once; the top ten take around 0.12%. The receptor's source is a human donor with multiple sclerosis. J is TRBJ2-5 and V is TRBV11-2, with D possibly matching TRBD1 (5 bases). Sequencing input: CD4+ T cells from PBMCs. The DNA for the CDR3 is TGTGCCAGCAGCTCGACAGCGTTTTTGTCCGCTGAGACCCAGTACTTC. This codes for CASSSTAFLSAETQYF.